The source of this T cell receptor (beta chain) is a study of radiation and T cells in renal cell carcinoma. This CDR3 has 15 residues. Germline-derived CDR1 and CDR2 are MDHEN and SYDVKM. The V and J ends lost 8 bases and 5 bases respectively, with 16 bases between them. Noted time point: baseline pretreatment blood. Treatment meaning: 15 Gy SBRT to primary tumor, nephrectomy 4 weeks later. Serial blood draws occurred at baseline and 2 and 4 weeks post-SBRT. Generated by immunoSEQ multiplex PCR, the TCRdb table keeps only in-frame clones and is missing some. The data hold 95,000 to 150,000 clones, with about four fifths observed a single time.

The TCR originated in a woman aged 55-70 years with renal cell carcinoma. Sample: blood, taken from a patient whose treatment included radiotherapy and nephrectomy. The chain has TRBV28 and TRBJ2-6; D not resolved. The CDR3 coding sequence is TGTGCCAGCGGCGCAGGAAGGGCCTGGGCCAACGTCCTGACTTTC. Encoded protein: CASGAGRAWANVLTF.